The rows below give T cell receptor beta chains drawn from one sample of a study of T-cell memory formation after mild COVID-19. MiXCR, applied by TCRdb to the 5' RACE reads, yields one record per CDR3 protein. The data show some 310,000 distinct CDR3 sequences, under 25% seen once. Sequenced input: PBMCs or a T cell subset sorted from them (not recorded which). The receptor set was obtained from a man in his late teens or twenties who had mild COVID-19 (a few samples of this study predate the infection). Cell type and time point are not known. Both conserved end residues are part of each CDR3. The order of the fields is J gene, V gene, clone size, D gene, CDR3 protein, CDR3 DNA. D genes are given only for firm matches. Clone size is stated in some rows and not others, as once, few, many or a class when expanded.

>TRBJ2-3|TRBV6-5|.|TRBD1
CASRQRTGGDTQYF
TGTGCCAGCAGACAACGGACAGGGGGGGATACGCAGTATTTT
>TRBJ2-2|TRBV4-3|few|.
CASSQEEDRNTGELFF
TGCGCCAGCAGCCAAGAGGAGGACAGGAACACCGGGGAGCTGTTTTTT
>TRBJ2-1|TRBV5-1|.|TRBD1
CASSRGQGVYNEQFF
TGCGCCAGCAGCCGGGGACAGGGCGTTTACAATGAGCAGTTCTTC
>TRBJ2-1|TRBV6-1|.|.
CASSDAFYNEQFF
TGTGCCAGCAGTGACGCGTTCTACAATGAGCAGTTCTTC
>TRBJ2-5|TRBV6-6|once|.
CASRYREGETQYF
TGTGCCAGCAGATACAGGGAGGGAGAGACCCAGTACTTC
>TRBJ2-5|TRBV29-1|few|TRBD1
CSVEDRRQTQYF
TGCAGCGTTGAGGACAGGAGGCAGACCCAGTACTTC
>TRBJ1-4|TRBV30|few|.
CAWSVLFNEKLFF
TGTGCCTGGAGTGTGTTATTTAATGAAAAACTGTTTTTT
>TRBJ2-1|TRBV5-1|few|TRBD2
CASSPLSASGGNEQFF
TGCGCCAGCAGCCCACTATCGGCCAGCGGGGGTAATGAGCAGTTCTTC
>TRBJ2-1|TRBV29-1|.|.
CSVAQVSSYNEQFF
TGCAGCGTTGCCCAGGTCAGCTCCTACAATGAGCAGTTCTTC
>TRBJ2-1|TRBV20-1|.|.
CSAIRNEQFF
TGCAGTGCAATTCGCAATGAGCAGTTCTTC
>TRBJ2-3|TRBV11-2|.|.
CASSLLSPYGTQYF
TGTGCCAGCAGCTTACTCAGTCCATATGGTACGCAGTATTTT
>TRBJ2-2|TRBV24-1|few|TRBD1
CATSDQSGTGIFTGELFF
TGTGCCACCAGTGATCAGTCCGGGACAGGGATTTTCACCGGGGAGCTGTTTTTT
>TRBJ1-5|TRBV7-6|once|.
CASSRTPGVGQPQHF
TGTGCCAGCAGCCGAACCCCCGGGGTGGGCCAGCCCCAGCATTTT
>TRBJ1-2|TRBV19|.|.
CASSIGGPHYGYTF
TGTGCCAGTAGTATAGGAGGACCCCACTATGGCTACACCTTC
>TRBJ2-5|TRBV5-4|.|.
CASSLRAGRETQYF
TGTGCCAGCAGCTTGCGGGCTGGCAGGGAGACCCAGTACTTC
>TRBJ1-2|TRBV20-1|.|.
CSARDLREGETTGYTF
TGCAGTGCTAGAGATCTTAGGGAGGGCGAGACAACGGGTTACACCTTC
>TRBJ2-5|TRBV12-3/TRBV12-4|few|TRBD1
CASSRDRVGETQYF
TGTGCCAGCAGCCGCGACAGGGTAGGAGAGACCCAGTACTTC
>TRBJ1-5|TRBV12-3/TRBV12-4|once|.
CASSLRVSAQHF
TGTGCCAGCAGTCTAAGGGTTTCGGCCCAGCATTTT
>TRBJ2-5|TRBV7-2|few|TRBD1
CASSSTGDSLPQETQYF
TGTGCCAGCAGCTCGACAGGGGATAGTCTACCCCAAGAGACCCAGTACTTC
>TRBJ2-1|TRBV9|.|TRBD2
CASRPMGLAGGDEQFF
TGTGCCAGCAGACCGATGGGACTAGCGGGGGGCGATGAGCAGTTCTTC
>TRBJ1-1|TRBV5-1|few|.
CASSPPGRATEAFF
TGCGCCAGCAGCCCGCCCGGGCGCGCGACTGAAGCTTTCTTT
>TRBJ2-3|TRBV18|many|.
CASSPPRGGTDTQYF
TGTGCCAGCTCACCACCTAGAGGAGGGACAGATACGCAGTATTTT
>TRBJ1-1|TRBV5-1|.|.
CASSLSGQGNTEAFF
TGCGCCAGCAGCTTGTCTGGGCAGGGGAACACTGAAGCTTTCTTT
>TRBJ1-6|TRBV19|.|TRBD1
CASRGNRGLNSPLHF
TGTGCCAGTAGGGGAAACAGGGGGCTTAATTCACCCCTCCACTTT
>TRBJ2-1|TRBV2|.|.
CASSAGVAYEQFF
TGTGCCAGCAGTGCGGGGGTAGCCTATGAGCAGTTCTTC
>TRBJ2-7|TRBV5-5|.|.
CASSLAGTDPWAILYEQYF
TGTGCCAGCAGCTTGGCGGGAACAGACCCTTGGGCTATCCTCTACGAGCAGTACTTC
>TRBJ2-1|TRBV7-2|.|TRBD2
CASSFSGGLNNEQFF
TGTGCCAGCAGCTTTAGCGGGGGACTGAACAATGAGCAGTTCTTC
>TRBJ1-2|TRBV4-3|few|.
CASSQALRERVYGYTF
TGCGCCAGCAGCCAAGCTCTTAGGGAGAGGGTCTATGGCTACACCTTC
>TRBJ2-1|TRBV7-7|.|.
CASSLGDLSSYNEQFF
TGTGCCAGCAGCTTGGGAGATCTGAGCTCCTACAATGAGCAGTTCTTC
>TRBJ2-1|TRBV6-2/TRBV6-3|.|.
CASREASYNEQFF
TGTGCCAGCAGGGAAGCTTCCTACAATGAGCAGTTCTTC
>TRBJ1-1|TRBV6-5|.|.
CASSYWSGMGNTEAFF
TGTGCCAGCAGTTACTGGAGCGGGATGGGGAACACTGAAGCTTTCTTT
>TRBJ2-2|TRBV27|many|.
CASSLQYGGRELFF
TGTGCCAGCAGTTTACAGTACGGGGGCAGGGAGCTGTTTTTT
>TRBJ2-3|TRBV12-3/TRBV12-4|few|.
CASIRSGYTDTQYF
TGTGCCAGCATCAGAAGTGGTTACACAGATACGCAGTATTTT
>TRBJ1-1|TRBV29-1|few|.
CSVWGTMNTEAFF
TGCAGCGTCTGGGGGACTATGAACACTGAAGCTTTCTTT
>TRBJ1-2|TRBV10-3|.|.
CAISRTAYGYTF
TGTGCCATCAGTCGGACGGCATATGGCTACACCTTC
>TRBJ2-2|TRBV5-6|.|.
CASSFRREMTWELFF
TGTGCCAGCAGCTTTCGCAGGGAGATGACCTGGGAGCTGTTTTTT
>TRBJ1-2|TRBV4-3|few|.
CASSQPHGGGYGYTF
TGCGCCAGCAGCCAACCCCACGGGGGAGGCTATGGCTACACCTTC
>TRBJ1-3|TRBV5-1|few|.
CASSFSQDSSGNTIYF
TGCGCCAGCAGCTTTAGCCAGGACTCGTCCGGAAACACCATATATTTT
>TRBJ1-1|TRBV7-9|.|.
CASSPDPAEAFF
TGTGCCAGCAGCCCAGATCCGGCTGAAGCTTTCTTT
>TRBJ2-5|TRBV11-2|.|.
CASSLAGFETQYF
TGTGCCAGCAGCTTAGCAGGTTTTGAGACCCAGTACTTC
>TRBJ2-5|TRBV6-6|.|.
CASSGQFQETQYF
TGTGCCAGCAGCGGACAATTCCAAGAGACCCAGTACTTC
>TRBJ2-1|TRBV11-2|.|.
CASSLVHLAGTHEQFF
TGTGCCAGCAGCTTAGTTCATCTAGCTGGGACACATGAGCAGTTCTTC
>TRBJ1-2|TRBV19|.|.
CASSIGPRANYGYTF
TGTGCCAGTAGTATCGGACCGAGAGCTAACTATGGCTACACCTTC
>TRBJ1-1|TRBV7-8|.|.
CASRNGRLPGTEAFF
TGTGCCAGCAGAAACGGGAGGCTCCCGGGCACTGAAGCTTTCTTT
>TRBJ2-7|TRBV27|.|.
CASQGFSSYEQYF
TGTGCCAGCCAGGGGTTCAGCTCCTACGAGCAGTACTTC
>TRBJ2-7|TRBV6-5|.|TRBD1
CASSPGTGPRQYF
TGTGCCAGCAGCCCCGGGACAGGACCTCGGCAGTACTTC
>TRBJ1-1|TRBV7-2|.|TRBD1
CASSLRDRAELAPMNTEAFF
TGTGCCAGCAGCTTAAGGGACAGGGCCGAACTAGCACCCATGAACACTGAAGCTTTCTTT
>TRBJ1-2|TRBV10-3|.|TRBD1
CAISGDQGAHGYTF
TGTGCCATCAGTGGGGATCAGGGGGCGCATGGCTACACCTTC
>TRBJ2-5|TRBV11-2|.|.
CASRAPPRTTEETKYF
TGTGCCAGCAGGGCCCCCCCCCGGACAACGGAAGAGACCAAGTACTTC
>TRBJ2-5|TRBV7-2|few|.
CASSLGKGLQETQYF
TGTGCCAGCAGCTTAGGGAAGGGACTCCAAGAGACCCAGTACTTC